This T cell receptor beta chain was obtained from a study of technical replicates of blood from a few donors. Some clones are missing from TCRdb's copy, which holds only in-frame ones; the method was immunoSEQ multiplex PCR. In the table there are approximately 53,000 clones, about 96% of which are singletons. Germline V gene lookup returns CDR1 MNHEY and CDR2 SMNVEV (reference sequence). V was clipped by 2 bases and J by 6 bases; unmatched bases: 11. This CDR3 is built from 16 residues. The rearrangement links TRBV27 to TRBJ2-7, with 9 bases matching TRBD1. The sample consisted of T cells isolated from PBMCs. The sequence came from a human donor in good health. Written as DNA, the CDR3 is TGTGCCAGCAGTTTAATCGGGACAGGGTTATTGGGCGAGCAGTACTTC. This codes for CASSLIGTGLLGEQYF.